This record looks at one T cell receptor (beta chain) sequence and its context. TCRdb fed the PCR reads into MiXCR, producing one record per CDR3 protein. The table includes about 2,900 distinct CDR3 sequences, roughly half detected once. The length of the CDR3 is 15 residues. The germline gives CDR1 MNHNS, CDR2 SASEGT. V gave up 3 bases and J gave up 3 bases, with 13 bases separating them. The record originates from a study of immune characterization of retroperitoneal liposarcoma. The chain employs TRBV6-1 and TRBJ2-3, with D perhaps matching TRBD1 or TRBD2 (5 bases each). This TCR was sampled from a male donor with retroperitoneal liposarcoma. Source material: tumor tissue. The CDR3 region is CASSDTWGGTDTQYF. CDR3 bases: TGTGCCAGCAGTGATACCTGGGGCGGGACAGATACGCAGTATTTT.